This T cell receptor (beta chain) comes out of a study of shared clonotypes between healthy human individuals. Study at large: Donor ages ranged 18 to 49 years: a couple of women, a few men. CD4 naive cells filled three plates per donor, CD4 memory three, CD8 naive two and CD8 memory one.

This clone was counted only a few times. What it binds is not known. TCRdb's table, derived via immunoSEQ multiplex PCR, lists solely in-frame clones and lacks some. The repertoire holds millions of clones, with approximately 94% as singletons. Germline loops: CDR1 MGHDK, CDR2 SYGVNS. CDR3 length equals 10 residues. V lost 7 bases and J lost 7, with 7 bases in between. Naive CD8 cells were CD45RO-negative, positively selected for CCR7, excluding terminally differentiated effector memory CD45RA+ cells. Study-level findings and limits: Researchers sampled only blood; tissue repertoires likely differ. Of the naive CD4 clonotypes, roughly 5% were shared across a handful of donors.

This TCR derives from a man in his late teens or twenties in good health. Sequences were obtained from naive CD8+ T cells sorted from blood. This chain links TRBV25-1 with TRBJ1-1, with a tentative D call TRBD1 (5 bases). The CDR3 region has the DNA TGTGCCAGCAAAGGGGTTGAAGCTTTCTTT. As protein: CASKGVEAFF.